These 19 T cell receptor beta chains originate from one sample sequenced in a study of blood T cell repertoires in COVID-19. Only in-frame clones appear in the TCRdb table, and some are missing; sequencing was by immunoSEQ multiplex PCR. Of some 180,000 clones in the sample, over 80% were seen once. Sequencing was performed on peripheral blood. The source of these receptors is a woman between 40 and 50 years old with COVID-19, enrolled during active disease.

The chain uses TRBV2 and TRBJ2-3; D is undetermined. The CDR3 is 14 residues long. The V gene's germline CDR1 is SNHLY and CDR2 FYNNEI. With 2 bases removed from V and 1 base from J, the gap between germline ends came to 7 bases. The CDR3 DNA follows: TGTGCCAGCAGTGAACAGGTCGGCACAGATACGCAGTATTTT. This translates into CASSEQVGTDTQYF.

With regard to this clone: Other DNA sequences in the same sample also yield this CDR3. This CDR3 is CASSETVYEQYF. The CDR3 bases are TGTGCCAGCAGTGAAACTGTTTACGAGCAGTACTTC. This chain connects TRBV2 to TRBJ2-7; D unclear. V was shortened by 2 bases and J by 4 bases, with 6 bases between the two germline ends. The CDR3 sequence is 12 residues long. Germline V CDR1 and CDR2: SNHLY, FYNNEI.

The V gene is TRBV7-9, the J gene TRBJ1-2; perhaps TRBD1 as D (5 bases). The CDR3 contains 16 residues. V lost 4 bases to trimming and J lost 1 base, with 16 bases between them. The germline V gene has CDR1 SEHNR and CDR2 FQNEAQ (reference sequence). The CDR3 is CASSSVDSFLNYGYTF. CDR3 in DNA: TGTGCCAGCAGCTCAGTTGACAGCTTCCTTAACTATGGCTACACCTTC. The full variable domain, in which reference TRBV7-9 and TRBJ1-2 provide the parts outside the CDR3, is DTGVSQNPRHKITKRGQNVTFRCDPISEHNRLYWYRQTLGQGPEFLTYFQNEAQLEKSRLLSDRFSAERPKGSFSTLEIQRTEQGDSAMYLCASSSVDSFLNYGYTFGSGTRLTVV.

The chain is built from TRBV2 and TRBJ2-7; 7 bases fit TRBD2. Germline V gene sequence: CDR1 SNHLY, CDR2 FYNNEI. The V and J ends lost 3 bases and 3 bases, in that order; junction bases with no gene match: 5. The CDR3 is made up of 14 amino acids. CDR3 loop: CASSEGGAIYEQYF. The CDR3 nucleotides read TGTGCCAGCAGTGAGGGAGGGGCCATCTACGAGCAGTACTTC.

Worth noting for this clone: The same CDR3 is also encoded by other DNA sequences in this sample. This chain connects TRBV27 to TRBJ2-1; the D is unclear. The CDR3 has 14 residues. The germline V and J ends were trimmed by 6 bases and 0 bases, with 9 bases remaining between them. The germline CDR1 and CDR2 sequences are MNHEY and SMNVEV (reference sequence). The DNA of the CDR3 is TGTGCCAGCAGCTTAACCAGCTCCTACAATGAGCAGTTCTTC. This gives the protein CASSLTSSYNEQFF.

The V gene is TRBV6-4, the J gene TRBJ2-3; TRBD2 aligns across 11 bases. The germline gives CDR1 MRHNA, CDR2 SNTAGT. CDR3 length: 15 residues. Trimming cost V 5 bases and J 0 bases; bases outside gene matches: 1. CDR3 bases: TGTGCCAGCAGTTGGACTAGCGGGAGCACAGATACGCAGTATTTT. Its protein is CASSWTSGSTDTQYF.

This chain connects TRBV27 to TRBJ1-1; 7 bases agree with TRBD1. From germline, CDR1 is MNHEY and CDR2 SMNVEV (reference sequence). The ends lost 0 bases at V and 1 base at J; junction bases unmatched: 11. This CDR3 has 18 amino acids. As DNA, the CDR3 is TGTGCCAGCAGTTTATCGCGAGGGGCAGGGGGTAGGAACACTGAAGCTTTCTTT. It specifies CASSLSRGAGGRNTEAFF.

CDR3 DNA sequence: TGTGCCAGCAGTTACTCCAAAGTCGAGGGTGGCTACACCTTC. It codes for CASSYSKVEGGYTF. J is TRBJ1-2 and V is TRBV6-6, with D uncertain. This CDR3 spans 14 amino acids. Trimming took off 0 bases at V and 7 bases at J, with 12 bases between the two ends. Germline CDR1 reads MNHNY; CDR2 reads SVGAGI (reference sequence).

V usage is TRBV13 and J usage is TRBJ1-4; weak D call: TRBD1 (6 bases). Trimming took off 3 bases at V and 6 bases at J, with 11 bases between the two ends. CDR1 and CDR2 (germline): PRHDT, FYEKMQ (reference sequence). This CDR3 comprises 14 residues. The CDR3, as DNA: TGTGCCAGCAGCTTCGCGGCAGGGGATGAAAAACTGTTTTTT. This encodes CASSFAAGDEKLFF.

This rearrangement joins TRBV19 to TRBJ1-1; D perhaps matches TRBD1 (5 bases). V was pared by 5 bases and J by 1 base, with 8 bases between. Germline-derived CDR1 and CDR2 are LNHDA and SQIVND (reference sequence). The CDR3 is made up of 13 amino acids. CDR3 sequence: CASSLTENTEAFF. CDR3 coding DNA: TGTGCCAGTAGTCTGACAGAGAACACTGAAGCTTTCTTT.

This clone appeared a single time. The chain carries TRBV13 and TRBJ2-7; 14 bases map to TRBD2. The CDR3 covers 16 residues. Germline V lookup: CDR1 PRHDT, CDR2 FYEKMQ (reference sequence). Trimming at V came to 5 bases and at J to 6 bases, leaving 9 bases not matched to a gene. CDR3 sequence (DNA): TGTGCCAGCAGCGCGGGACTAGCGGGAGTAAGAGGCGAGCAGTACTTC. Translated: CASSAGLAGVRGEQYF.

The genes are TRBV28 and TRBJ2-1; tentative D call: TRBD1 (6 bases). V gave up 2 bases and J gave up 7 bases, with 15 bases separating them. CDR3 size: 15 residues. CDR1 is MDHEN and CDR2 is SYDVKM in the germline V gene. The CDR3 here is CASSLEGAGVNEQFF. The CDR3, as DNA: TGTGCCAGCAGTTTAGAAGGGGCAGGGGTGAATGAGCAGTTCTTC.

The rearrangement links TRBV6-5 to TRBJ2-7, with a tentative D call TRBD2 (5 bases). In germline, CDR1 is MNHEY, CDR2 SVGAGI. Trimming cost V 2 bases and J 1 base, with 9 bases left between them. This CDR3 comprises 14 residues. The CDR3, as DNA: TGTGCCAGCAGTTACGTGGGGAGATCCTACGAGCAGTACTTC. It is translated as CASSYVGRSYEQYF.

The chain employs TRBV29-1 and TRBJ2-6; TRBD2 aligns across 10 bases. The CDR3 runs 18 residues. CDR1 and CDR2 (germline): SQVTM, ANQGSEA. The V gene end was trimmed by 5 bases and the J gene end by 4 bases; junction bases not matched to a gene: 14. CDR3 loop: CSVPRVGSGGSGANVLTF. As DNA, the CDR3 is TGCAGCGTTCCCCGGGTGGGTAGCGGGGGGTCCGGGGCCAACGTCCTGACTTTC.

The rearrangement links TRBV5-4 to TRBJ1-3; D is perhaps TRBD1 (5 bases). Germline CDR1 is SGHNT and CDR2 is YYREEE (reference sequence). CDR3 length equals 15 residues. Trimming shortened V by 0 bases and J by 2 bases, and 9 bases separated the two germline ends. The DNA of the CDR3 is TGTGCCAGCAGCTTGGCCGGGGGGACTGGAAACACCATATATTTT. It is translated as CASSLAGGTGNTIYF. The full variable domain, rest sourced from reference TRBV5-4 and TRBJ1-3, is ETGVTQSPTHLIKTRGQQVTLRCSSQSGHNTVSWYQQALGQGPQFIFQYYREEENGRGNFPPRFSGLQFPNYSSELNVNALELDDSALYLCASSLAGGTGNTIYFGEGSWLTVV.

The V call is TRBV9, the J call TRBJ2-3, with 12 bases fitting TRBD2. CDR3 size: 18 residues. CDR1 and CDR2 (germline): SGDLS, YYNGEE. V trimming: 0 bases; J trimming: 0 bases; junction bases outside the gene matches: 5. CDR3 residues: CASSVATGTSGSTDTQYF. In DNA, the CDR3 is TGTGCCAGCAGCGTAGCTACCGGGACTAGCGGGAGCACAGATACGCAGTATTTT.

This clone was seen only a few times. The rearrangement joins TRBV6-6 to TRBJ1-2; D remains ambiguous. With 3 bases removed from V and 4 bases from J, the gap between germline ends came to 3 bases. CDR3 size: 11 residues. Germline CDR1 and CDR2: MNHNY and SVGAGI (reference sequence). The CDR3 coding sequence is TGTGCCAGCAGTTATAGCTATGGCTACACCTTC. Residues: CASSYSYGYTF.

This clone was seen once. This chain joins TRBV19 and TRBJ1-2, with no clear D. The CDR3 consists of 11 residues. CDR1 is LNHDA and CDR2 is SQIVND in the germline V gene (reference sequence). Trimming took off 3 bases at V and 7 bases at J, with 6 bases between the two ends. The CDR3 spells CASSIGVGYTF. In nucleotides, the CDR3 is TGTGCCAGTAGTATCGGGGTTGGCTACACCTTC.

The rearrangement links TRBV28 to TRBJ1-2; possible D gene TRBD1, 6 bases. The germline gives CDR1 MDHEN, CDR2 SYDVKM. V gave up 6 bases and J gave up 4 bases, with 21 bases separating them. The CDR3 runs to 16 residues. This CDR3 is CASRQGSQGRSYGYTF. The CDR3, as DNA: TGTGCCAGCAGACAGGGATCTCAGGGACGGAGCTATGGCTACACCTTC.